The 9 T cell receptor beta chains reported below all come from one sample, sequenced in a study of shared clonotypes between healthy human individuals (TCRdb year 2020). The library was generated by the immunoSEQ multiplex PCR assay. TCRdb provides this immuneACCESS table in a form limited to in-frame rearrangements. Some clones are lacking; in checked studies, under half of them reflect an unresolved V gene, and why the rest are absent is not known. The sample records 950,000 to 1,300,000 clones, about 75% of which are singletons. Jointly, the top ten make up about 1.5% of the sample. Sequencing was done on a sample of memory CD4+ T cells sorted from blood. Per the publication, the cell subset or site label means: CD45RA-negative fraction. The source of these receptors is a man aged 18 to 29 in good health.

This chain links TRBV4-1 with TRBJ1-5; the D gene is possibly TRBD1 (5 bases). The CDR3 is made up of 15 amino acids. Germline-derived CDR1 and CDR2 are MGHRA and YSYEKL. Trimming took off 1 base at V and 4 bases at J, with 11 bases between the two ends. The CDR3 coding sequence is TGCGCCAGCAGCCAAGGGGACGGTTCAAATCAGCCCCAGCATTTT. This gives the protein CASSQGDGSNQPQHF.

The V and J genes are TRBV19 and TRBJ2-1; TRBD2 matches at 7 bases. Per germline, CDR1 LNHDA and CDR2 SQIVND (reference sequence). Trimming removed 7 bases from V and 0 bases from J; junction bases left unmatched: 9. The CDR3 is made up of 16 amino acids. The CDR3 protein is CASKSGVGSSYNEQFF. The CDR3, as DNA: TGTGCCAGTAAAAGCGGGGTCGGGTCCTCCTACAATGAGCAGTTCTTC.

The CDR3 bases are TGTGCCAGCAGCTTAGACTATTCTGCCGGGGAGCTGTTTTTT. The encoded protein is CASSLDYSAGELFF. V and J are TRBV11-3 and TRBJ2-2, with D unclear. The CDR3 sequence is 14 residues long. Per the germline V gene, CDR1 is SGHNT and CDR2 is YENEEA. Trimming pared 0 bases from V and 6 bases from J, leaving 8 bases between.

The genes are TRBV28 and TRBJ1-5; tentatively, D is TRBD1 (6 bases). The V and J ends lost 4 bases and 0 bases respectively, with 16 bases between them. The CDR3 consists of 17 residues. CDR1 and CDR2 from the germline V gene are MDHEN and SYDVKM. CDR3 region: CASSSLQGSVSNQPQHF. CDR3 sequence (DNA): TGTGCCAGCAGTTCCCTACAGGGTTCCGTTAGCAATCAGCCCCAGCATTTT.

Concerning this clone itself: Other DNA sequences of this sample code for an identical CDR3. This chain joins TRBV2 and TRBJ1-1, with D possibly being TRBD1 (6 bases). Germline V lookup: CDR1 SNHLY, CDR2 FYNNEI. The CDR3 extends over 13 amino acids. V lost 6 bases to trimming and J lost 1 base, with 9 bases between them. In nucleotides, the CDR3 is TGTGCCAGCAGCGCAGGGGAGAACACTGAAGCTTTCTTT. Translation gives CASSAGENTEAFF.

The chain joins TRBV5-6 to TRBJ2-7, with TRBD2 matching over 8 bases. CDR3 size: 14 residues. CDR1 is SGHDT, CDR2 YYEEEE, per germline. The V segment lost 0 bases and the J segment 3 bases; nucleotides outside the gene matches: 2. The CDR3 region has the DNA TGTGCCAGCAGCTTGGGGACTAGCAGCTACGAGCAGTACTTC. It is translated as CASSLGTSSYEQYF.

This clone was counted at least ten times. The CDR3 sequence is CASSPPSNTDTQYF. For the CDR3, the DNA is TGTGCCAGCTCACCCCCTAGCAACACAGATACGCAGTATTTT. The chain joins TRBV18 to TRBJ2-3, with a tentative D call TRBD2 (5 bases). CDR1 and CDR2 from the germline V gene are KGHSH and LQKENI. V was clipped by 3 bases and J by 2 bases, with 9 bases between them. This CDR3 is 14 amino acids long.

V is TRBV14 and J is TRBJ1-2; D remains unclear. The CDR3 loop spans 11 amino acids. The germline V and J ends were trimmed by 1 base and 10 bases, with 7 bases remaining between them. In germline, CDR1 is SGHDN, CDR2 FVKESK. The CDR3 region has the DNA TGTGCCAGCAGCCAAGTTTACGACTACACCTTC. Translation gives CASSQVYDYTF.

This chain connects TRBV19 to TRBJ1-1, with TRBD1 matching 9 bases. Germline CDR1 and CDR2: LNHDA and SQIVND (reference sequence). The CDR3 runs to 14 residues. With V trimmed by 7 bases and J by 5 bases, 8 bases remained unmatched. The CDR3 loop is CASIQTGGRTEAFF. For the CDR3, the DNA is TGTGCCAGTATCCAAACAGGGGGCAGAACTGAAGCTTTCTTT. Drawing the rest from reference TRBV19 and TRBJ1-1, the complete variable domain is DGGITQSPKYLFRKEGQNVTLSCEQNLNHDAMYWYRQDPGQGLRLIYYSQIVNDFQKGDIAEGYSVSREKKESFPLTVTSAQKNPTAFYLCASIQTGGRTEAFFGQGTRLTVV.